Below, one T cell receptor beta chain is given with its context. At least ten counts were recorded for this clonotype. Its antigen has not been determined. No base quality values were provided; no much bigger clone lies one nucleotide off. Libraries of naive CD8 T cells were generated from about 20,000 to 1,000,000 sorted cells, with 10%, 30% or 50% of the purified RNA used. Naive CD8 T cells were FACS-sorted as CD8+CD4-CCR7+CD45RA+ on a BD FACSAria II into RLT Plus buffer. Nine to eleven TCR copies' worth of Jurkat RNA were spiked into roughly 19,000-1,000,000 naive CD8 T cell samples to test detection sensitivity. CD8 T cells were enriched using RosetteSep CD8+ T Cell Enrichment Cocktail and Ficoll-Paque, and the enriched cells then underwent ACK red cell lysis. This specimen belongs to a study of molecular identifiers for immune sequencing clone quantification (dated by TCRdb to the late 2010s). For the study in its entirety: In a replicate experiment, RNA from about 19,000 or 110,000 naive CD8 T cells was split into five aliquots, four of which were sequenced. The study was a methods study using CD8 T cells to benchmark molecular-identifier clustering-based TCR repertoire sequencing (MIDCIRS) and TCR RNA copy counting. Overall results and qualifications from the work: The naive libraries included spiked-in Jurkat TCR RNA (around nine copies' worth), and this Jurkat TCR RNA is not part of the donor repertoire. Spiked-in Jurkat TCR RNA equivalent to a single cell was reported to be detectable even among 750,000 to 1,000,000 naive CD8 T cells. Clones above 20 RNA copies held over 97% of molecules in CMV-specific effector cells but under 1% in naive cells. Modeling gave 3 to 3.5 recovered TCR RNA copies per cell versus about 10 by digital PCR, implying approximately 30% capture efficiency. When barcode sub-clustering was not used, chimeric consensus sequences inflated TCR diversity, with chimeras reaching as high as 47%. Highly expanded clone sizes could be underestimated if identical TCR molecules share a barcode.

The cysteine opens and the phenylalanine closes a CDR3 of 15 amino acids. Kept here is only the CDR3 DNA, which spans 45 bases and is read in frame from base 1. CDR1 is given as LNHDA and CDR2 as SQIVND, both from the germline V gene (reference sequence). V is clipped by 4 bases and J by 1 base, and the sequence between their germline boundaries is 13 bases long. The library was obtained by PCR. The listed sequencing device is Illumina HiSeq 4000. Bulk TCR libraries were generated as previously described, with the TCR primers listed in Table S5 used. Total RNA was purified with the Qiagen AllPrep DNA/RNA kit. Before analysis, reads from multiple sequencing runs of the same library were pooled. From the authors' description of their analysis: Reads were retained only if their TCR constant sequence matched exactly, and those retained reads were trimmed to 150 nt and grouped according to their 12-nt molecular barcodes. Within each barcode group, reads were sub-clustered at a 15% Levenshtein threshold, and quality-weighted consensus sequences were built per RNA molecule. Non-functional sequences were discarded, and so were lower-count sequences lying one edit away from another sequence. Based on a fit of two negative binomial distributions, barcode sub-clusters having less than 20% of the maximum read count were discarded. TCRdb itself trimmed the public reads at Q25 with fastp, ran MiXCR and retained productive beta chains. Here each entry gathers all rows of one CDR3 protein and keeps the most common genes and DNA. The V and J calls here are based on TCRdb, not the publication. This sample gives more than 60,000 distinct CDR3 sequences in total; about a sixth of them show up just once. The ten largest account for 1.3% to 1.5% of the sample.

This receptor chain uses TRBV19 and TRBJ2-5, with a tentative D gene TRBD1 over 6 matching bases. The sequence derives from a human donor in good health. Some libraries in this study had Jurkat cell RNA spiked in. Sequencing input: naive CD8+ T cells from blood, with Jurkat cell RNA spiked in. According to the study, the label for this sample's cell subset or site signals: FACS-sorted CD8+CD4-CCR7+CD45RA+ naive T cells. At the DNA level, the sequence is TGTGCCAGTAGTACCTTGGACAGATTCCAAGAGACCCAGTACTTC. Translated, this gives CASSTLDRFQETQYF.